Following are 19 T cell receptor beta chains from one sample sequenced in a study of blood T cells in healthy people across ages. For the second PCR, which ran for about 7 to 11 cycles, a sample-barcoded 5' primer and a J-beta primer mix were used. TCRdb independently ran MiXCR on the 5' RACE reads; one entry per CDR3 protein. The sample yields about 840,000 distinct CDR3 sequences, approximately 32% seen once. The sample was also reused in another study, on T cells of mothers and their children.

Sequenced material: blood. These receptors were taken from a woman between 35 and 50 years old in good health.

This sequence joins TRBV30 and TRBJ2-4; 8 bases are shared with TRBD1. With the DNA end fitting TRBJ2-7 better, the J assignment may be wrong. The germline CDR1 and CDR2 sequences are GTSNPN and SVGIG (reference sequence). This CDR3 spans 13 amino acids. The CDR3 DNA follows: TGTGCCTGGAAGACAGGGGATCCCTACGAGCAGTACTTC. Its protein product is CAWKTGDPYEQYF.

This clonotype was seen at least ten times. The CDR3: CASKAGPSYNEQFF. The DNA of the CDR3 is TGTGCCAGTAAGGCAGGGCCTTCCTACAATGAGCAGTTCTTC. The genes are TRBV19 and TRBJ2-1; D perhaps matches TRBD1 (5 bases). CDR1 is LNHDA and CDR2 is SQIVND in the germline V gene (reference sequence). V was shortened by 7 bases and J by 1 base, with 11 bases between the two germline ends. The CDR3 extends over 14 amino acids.

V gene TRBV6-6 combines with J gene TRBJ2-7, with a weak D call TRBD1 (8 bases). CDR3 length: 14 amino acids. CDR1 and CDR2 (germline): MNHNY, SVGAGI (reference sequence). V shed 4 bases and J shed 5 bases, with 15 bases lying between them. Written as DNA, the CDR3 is TGTGCCAGCAGTTTACAGGGGGGGGGTAACGAGCAGTACTTC. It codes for CASSLQGGGNEQYF.

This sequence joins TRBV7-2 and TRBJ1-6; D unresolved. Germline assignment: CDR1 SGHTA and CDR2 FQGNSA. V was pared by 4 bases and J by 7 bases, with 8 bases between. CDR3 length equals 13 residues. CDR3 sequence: CASSSYGNSPLHF. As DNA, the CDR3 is TGTGCCAGCAGCTCCTACGGAAATTCACCCCTCCACTTT.

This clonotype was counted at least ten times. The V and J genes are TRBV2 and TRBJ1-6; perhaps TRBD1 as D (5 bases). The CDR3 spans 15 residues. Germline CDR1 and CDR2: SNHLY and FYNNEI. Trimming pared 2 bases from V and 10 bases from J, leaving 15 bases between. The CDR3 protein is CASSEIAGGRSPLHF. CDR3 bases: TGTGCCAGCAGTGAAATTGCGGGGGGTAGGTCACCCCTCCACTTT.

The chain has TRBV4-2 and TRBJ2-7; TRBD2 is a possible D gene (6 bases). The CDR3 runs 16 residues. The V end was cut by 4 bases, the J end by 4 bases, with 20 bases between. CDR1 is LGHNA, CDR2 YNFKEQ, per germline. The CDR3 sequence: CASSLETRNHLYEQYF. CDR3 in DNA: TGTGCCAGCAGCCTAGAGACTAGGAATCACCTTTACGAGCAGTACTTC.

CDR3 amino acids: CASSLSATYNEKLFF. DNA for the CDR3: TGTGCCAGCAGTTTATCGGCTACCTATAATGAAAAACTGTTTTTT. The rearrangement joins TRBV12-3 or TRBV12-4 to TRBJ1-4; D remains ambiguous. The CDR3 extends over 15 amino acids. V was pared by 2 bases and J by 4 bases, with 11 bases between.

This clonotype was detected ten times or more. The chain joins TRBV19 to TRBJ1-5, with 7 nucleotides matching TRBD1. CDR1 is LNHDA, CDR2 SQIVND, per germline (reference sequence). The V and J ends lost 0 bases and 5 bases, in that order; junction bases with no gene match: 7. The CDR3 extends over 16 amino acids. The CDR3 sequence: CASSIDIRGGDQPQHF. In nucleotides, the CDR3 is TGTGCCAGTAGTATAGATATAAGAGGGGGCGATCAGCCCCAGCATTTT.

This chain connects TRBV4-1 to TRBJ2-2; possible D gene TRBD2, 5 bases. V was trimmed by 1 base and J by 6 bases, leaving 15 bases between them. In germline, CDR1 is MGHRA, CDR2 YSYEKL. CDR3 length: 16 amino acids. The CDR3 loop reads CASSQGGLVGAGELFF. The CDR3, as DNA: TGCGCCAGCAGCCAAGGAGGTCTAGTCGGGGCCGGGGAGCTGTTTTTT.

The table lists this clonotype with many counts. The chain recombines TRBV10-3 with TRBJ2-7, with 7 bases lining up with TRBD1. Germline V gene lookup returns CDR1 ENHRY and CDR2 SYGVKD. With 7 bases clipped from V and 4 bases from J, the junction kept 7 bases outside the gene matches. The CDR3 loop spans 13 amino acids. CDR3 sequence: CAITPTGSYEQYF. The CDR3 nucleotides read TGTGCCATCACCCCGACAGGGTCTTACGAGCAGTACTTC.

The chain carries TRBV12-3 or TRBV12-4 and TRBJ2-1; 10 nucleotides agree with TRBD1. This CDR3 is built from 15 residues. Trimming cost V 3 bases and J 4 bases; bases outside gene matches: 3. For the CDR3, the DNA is TGTGCCAGCAGTTTTCGGACAGGGGGATACAATGAGCAGTTCTTC. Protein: CASSFRTGGYNEQFF.

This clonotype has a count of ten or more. DNA for the CDR3: TGTGCCAGCAGCTTAGCACGCGGCTTAAGCTCCTACAATGAGCAGTTCTTC. This translates into CASSLARGLSSYNEQFF. The chain joins TRBV7-2 to TRBJ2-1; D is uncertain. V lost 0 bases and J 0 bases, leaving 12 bases between the germline ends. This CDR3 is 17 amino acids long. The V gene's germline CDR1 is SGHTA and CDR2 FQGNSA. The variable domain in full, with the rest retrieved from reference TRBV7-2 and TRBJ2-1, is GAGVSQSPSNKVTEKGKDVELRCDPISGHTALYWYRQSLGQGLEFLIYFQGNSAPDKSGLPSDRFSAERTGGSVSTLTIQRTQQEDSAVYLCASSLARGLSSYNEQFFGPGTRLTVL.

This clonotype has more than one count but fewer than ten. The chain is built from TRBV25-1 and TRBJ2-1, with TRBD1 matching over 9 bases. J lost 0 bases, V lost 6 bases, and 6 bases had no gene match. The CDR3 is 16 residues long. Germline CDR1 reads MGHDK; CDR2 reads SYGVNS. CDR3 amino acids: CASRPTGGGSYNEQFF. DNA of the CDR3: TGTGCCAGCAGGCCGACAGGGGGTGGCTCCTACAATGAGCAGTTCTTC.

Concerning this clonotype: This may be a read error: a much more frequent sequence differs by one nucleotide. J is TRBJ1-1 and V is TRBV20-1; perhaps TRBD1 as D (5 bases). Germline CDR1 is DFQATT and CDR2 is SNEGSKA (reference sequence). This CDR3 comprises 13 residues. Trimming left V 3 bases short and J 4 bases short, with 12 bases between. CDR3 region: CSARPSGSTEAFF. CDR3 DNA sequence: TGCAGTGCTAGGCCCTCAGGGAGCACTGAAGCTTTCTTT.

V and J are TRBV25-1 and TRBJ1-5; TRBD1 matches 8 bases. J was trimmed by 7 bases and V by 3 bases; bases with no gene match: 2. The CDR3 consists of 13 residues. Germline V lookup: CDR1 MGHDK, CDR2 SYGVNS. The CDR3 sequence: CASSETGEQPQHF. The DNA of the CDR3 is TGTGCCAGCAGTGAGACAGGGGAGCAGCCCCAGCATTTT.

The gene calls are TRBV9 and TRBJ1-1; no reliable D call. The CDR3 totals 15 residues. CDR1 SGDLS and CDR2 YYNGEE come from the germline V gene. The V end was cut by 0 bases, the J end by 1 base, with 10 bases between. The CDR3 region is CASSVEPSRNTEAFF. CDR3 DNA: TGTGCCAGCAGCGTAGAACCCTCCCGGAACACTGAAGCTTTCTTT.

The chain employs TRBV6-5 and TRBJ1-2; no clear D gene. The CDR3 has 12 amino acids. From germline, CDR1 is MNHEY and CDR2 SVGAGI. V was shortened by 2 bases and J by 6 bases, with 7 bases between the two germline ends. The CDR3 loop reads CASSYLGDGYTF. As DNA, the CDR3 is TGTGCCAGCAGTTACCTTGGGGATGGCTACACCTTC.

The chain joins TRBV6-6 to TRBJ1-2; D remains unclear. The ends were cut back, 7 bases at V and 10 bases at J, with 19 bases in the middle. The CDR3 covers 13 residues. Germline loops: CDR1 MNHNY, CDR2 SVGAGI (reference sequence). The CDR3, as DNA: TGTGCCAGCACAAGGGAGGAAGGGAATGACTACACCTTC. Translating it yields CASTREEGNDYTF.

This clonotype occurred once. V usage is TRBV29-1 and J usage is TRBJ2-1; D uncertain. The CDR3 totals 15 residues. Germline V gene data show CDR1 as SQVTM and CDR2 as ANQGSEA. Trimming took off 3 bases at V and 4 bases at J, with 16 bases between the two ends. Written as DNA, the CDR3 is TGCAGCGTTGATCGGTTGGTAAACCCTTACAATGAGCAGTTCTTC. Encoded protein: CSVDRLVNPYNEQFF.